This paragraph reports one T cell receptor (beta chain). These data come from a study of blood T cell repertoires in COVID-19. TCRdb keeps only in-frame clones here, not all; method: immunoSEQ multiplex PCR. The data show 100,000 to 150,000 clones, around nine tenths seen once. V lost 0 bases to trimming and J lost 3 bases, with 11 bases between them. Germline V CDR1 and CDR2: SGHNT, YYREEE (reference sequence). This CDR3 region has 15 residues. Sequenced material: peripheral blood. The chain combines TRBV5-4 with TRBJ2-3, with D tentatively TRBD1 (5 bases). The TCR comes from a woman between 65 and 79 years old with COVID-19, enrolled during active disease. CDR3 sequence reads: CASSLEQAATDTQYF. CDR3 bases: TGTGCCAGCAGCTTGGAACAGGCCGCTACAGATACGCAGTATTTT.